This paragraph reports one T cell receptor (beta chain). The antigen remains unidentified. Germline V gives CDR1 SGDLS, CDR2 YYNGEE. V lost 0 bases and J lost 2, with 6 bases in between. This CDR3 is 14 amino acids long. Sequenced by immunoSEQ multiplex PCR; TCRdb stores in-frame clones only, minus some. The table records some 49,000 clones, roughly 87% of them present only once. This sample is part of a study of memory B cells and T cells in multiple sclerosis. Study-level points and caveats: Shared clonotype counts depended on differing compartment clone-set sizes and were normalized.

CFSE-dim autoproliferating and CFSE-high non-proliferating T cells from unstimulated culture were sequenced separately. Over 4.5x10^7 CFSE-labeled PBMCs were cultured less than 8 days unstimulated, then replicate wells were pooled. PBMCs were labeled with around 0.52 uM CFSE and cultured without exogenous stimuli. The sequence derives from a human donor with multiple sclerosis. V and J are TRBV9 and TRBJ1-5; D ambiguous. The sample was PBMCs from blood kept in culture. The CDR3 sequence: CASSVGYGNQPQHF. As DNA, the CDR3 is TGTGCCAGCAGCGTAGGGTACGGCAATCAGCCCCAGCATTTT. The whole variable domain, filled in from reference TRBV9 and TRBJ1-5, reads DSGVTQTPKHLITATGQRVTLRCSPRSGDLSVYWYQQSLDQGLQFLIQYYNGEERAKGNILERFSAQQFPDLHSELNLSSLELGDSALYFCASSVGYGNQPQHFGDGTRLSIL.